These T cell receptor beta chains were read from a single sample in a study of blood T cell repertoires in COVID-19. The protocol was immunoSEQ multiplex PCR, while the TCRdb copy is restricted to in-frame clones and leaves out a portion. The profile covers 250,000 to 350,000 clones, with around 88% appearing a single time and about 1.2% taken by the ten largest. The sample comprised peripheral blood. These receptors were collected from a woman aged 45-59 years with acute or convalescent COVID-19. Each CDR3 is given with its conserved first and last residue. A D gene is named only where the DNA matches it firmly. Clone size, where shown, is once, few, many, or a class for clones that have expanded.

CDR3 DNA: TGTGCCAGTAGTATGGCGACAGGGCGTCGGGGGAGCTATGGCTACACCTTC
CDR3 protein: CASSMATGRRGSYGYTF
D gene: TRBD1
clone size: few
CDR3 length: 17
J gene: TRBJ1-2
V gene: TRBV19

CDR3 DNA: TGCGCCAGCAGCCAAGATCAGAACAGCTACTATGGCTACACCTTC
CDR3 protein: CASSQDQNSYYGYTF
D gene: .
clone size: .
CDR3 length: 15
J gene: TRBJ1-2
V gene: TRBV4-1

CDR3 DNA: TGCGCCAGCAGCTTGGTTTGGACAGGGGCAGTGGACTATGGCTACACCTTC
CDR3 protein: CASSLVWTGAVDYGYTF
D gene: TRBD1
clone size: .
CDR3 length: 17
J gene: TRBJ1-2
V gene: TRBV5-1

CDR3 DNA: TGCGCCAGCAGCCAAGACCAGGGACAGGACTATGGCTACACCTTC
CDR3 protein: CASSQDQGQDYGYTF
D gene: TRBD1
clone size: .
CDR3 length: 15
J gene: TRBJ1-2
V gene: TRBV4-3

CDR3 DNA: TGTGCCAGCAGCCATAGCCAGCCCCAGCATTTT
CDR3 protein: CASSHSQPQHF
D gene: .
clone size: .
CDR3 length: 11
J gene: TRBJ1-5
V gene: TRBV16

CDR3 DNA: TGTGCCAGCAGCTCCCTCAAGGGGGGGGGCCCCTATAATTCACCCCTCCACTTT
CDR3 protein: CASSSLKGGGPYNSPLHF
D gene: .
clone size: .
CDR3 length: 18
J gene: TRBJ1-6
V gene: TRBV5-4

CDR3 DNA: TGCGCCAGCAGCCAAGAAGACAGGGCTGGAAACACCATATATTTT
CDR3 protein: CASSQEDRAGNTIYF
D gene: TRBD1
clone size: few
CDR3 length: 15
J gene: TRBJ1-3
V gene: TRBV4-1

CDR3 DNA: TGTGCCTGGAGTGTACGGGTCGGCGTAACTAATGAAAAACTGTTTTTT
CDR3 protein: CAWSVRVGVTNEKLFF
D gene: .
clone size: .
CDR3 length: 16
J gene: TRBJ1-4
V gene: TRBV30

CDR3 DNA: TGTGCCAGCAGTTTAGTCAGGGGCCATACGAGCTCTGGAAACACCATATATTTT
CDR3 protein: CASSLVRGHTSSGNTIYF
D gene: .
clone size: .
CDR3 length: 18
J gene: TRBJ1-3
V gene: TRBV28

CDR3 DNA: TGTGCCAGCAGTTACGGGGGGAACTATGGCTACACCTTC
CDR3 protein: CASSYGGNYGYTF
D gene: .
clone size: .
CDR3 length: 13
J gene: TRBJ1-2
V gene: TRBV6-5

CDR3 DNA: TGTGCCAGCAGCTCAACTTCGAGACAGGGTAAATTCTACGAGCAGTACTTC
CDR3 protein: CASSSTSRQGKFYEQYF
D gene: TRBD1
clone size: .
CDR3 length: 17
J gene: TRBJ2-7
V gene: TRBV9

CDR3 DNA: TGTGCCAGCAGCCAACAGTTCACAGATACGCAGTATTTT
CDR3 protein: CASSQQFTDTQYF
D gene: .
clone size: .
CDR3 length: 13
J gene: TRBJ2-3
V gene: TRBV4-2

CDR3 DNA: TGTGCCAGCAGCCCCCAGCGGGGAAACTATGGCTACACCTTC
CDR3 protein: CASSPQRGNYGYTF
D gene: .
clone size: .
CDR3 length: 14
J gene: TRBJ1-2
V gene: TRBV5-4

CDR3 DNA: TGCGCCAGCAGCGGAGGACAGCCGAACTATGGCTACACCTTC
CDR3 protein: CASSGGQPNYGYTF
D gene: .
clone size: .
CDR3 length: 14
J gene: TRBJ1-2
V gene: TRBV5-1

CDR3 DNA: TGTGCCAGCAGCGAGGGGACAGTTGGTCGGGAGACCCAGTACTTC
CDR3 protein: CASSEGTVGRETQYF
D gene: TRBD1
clone size: .
CDR3 length: 15
J gene: TRBJ2-5
V gene: TRBV11-2

CDR3 DNA: TGTGCCAGCAGCCCCCGAGGGGCGGGAGGGCCAAGCGATGAGCAGTTCTTC
CDR3 protein: CASSPRGAGGPSDEQFF
D gene: TRBD2
clone size: .
CDR3 length: 17
J gene: TRBJ2-1
V gene: TRBV9

CDR3 DNA: TGTGCCAGCAGCGAACGACAGGGCCTTAATGAAAAACTGTTTTTT
CDR3 protein: CASSERQGLNEKLFF
D gene: TRBD1
clone size: .
CDR3 length: 15
J gene: TRBJ1-4
V gene: TRBV2

CDR3 DNA: TGTGCCAGCAGCCGGACACAGGGAAGCTATGGCTACACCTTC
CDR3 protein: CASSRTQGSYGYTF
D gene: .
clone size: .
CDR3 length: 14
J gene: TRBJ1-2
V gene: TRBV3-1/TRBV3-2

CDR3 DNA: TGTGCCAGCAGCCCTTGGGGGTGGACAGGGGCGCCGGGAAACACCATATATTTT
CDR3 protein: CASSPWGWTGAPGNTIYF
D gene: TRBD1
clone size: .
CDR3 length: 18
J gene: TRBJ1-3
V gene: TRBV7-2

CDR3 DNA: TGTGCCAGCAGCCAAGATCGGGTAGCGGGGACCCAGTACTTC
CDR3 protein: CASSQDRVAGTQYF
D gene: TRBD2
clone size: .
CDR3 length: 14
J gene: TRBJ2-5
V gene: TRBV4-2

CDR3 DNA: TGCAGCGTTGATGAAGCGGGGGGCACTGAAGCTTTCTTT
CDR3 protein: CSVDEAGGTEAFF
D gene: .
clone size: .
CDR3 length: 13
J gene: TRBJ1-1
V gene: TRBV29-1

CDR3 DNA: TGTGCCAGCAGTTACTCGGTTTTAGGGGACACCCGCGGTGGGGATACGCAGTATTTT
CDR3 protein: CASSYSVLGDTRGGDTQYF
D gene: .
clone size: .
CDR3 length: 19
J gene: TRBJ2-3
V gene: TRBV6-2/TRBV6-3

CDR3 DNA: TGTGCCAGTAGCTCGGAACAGCTAGAGACCCAGTACTTC
CDR3 protein: CASSSEQLETQYF
D gene: .
clone size: .
CDR3 length: 13
J gene: TRBJ2-5
V gene: TRBV19

CDR3 DNA: TGTGCCAGCAGCTCAAGGACAGGGAAGAGGAGTGAAAAACTGTTTTTT
CDR3 protein: CASSSRTGKRSEKLFF
D gene: TRBD1
clone size: .
CDR3 length: 16
J gene: TRBJ1-4
V gene: TRBV9

CDR3 DNA: TGCAGCGTTTTGAGTGAGGCTAGCGGGAGCTACAGTGAGCAGTTCTTC
CDR3 protein: CSVLSEASGSYSEQFF
D gene: TRBD2
clone size: .
CDR3 length: 16
J gene: TRBJ2-1
V gene: TRBV29-1

CDR3 DNA: TGTGCCATCAGTGAGTCGTCGGACACTGAAGCTTTCTTT
CDR3 protein: CAISESSDTEAFF
D gene: .
clone size: .
CDR3 length: 13
J gene: TRBJ1-1
V gene: TRBV10-3

CDR3 DNA: TGTGCCAGCAGCCAAGGCGCGGGGACTGGAAACACCATATATTTT
CDR3 protein: CASSQGAGTGNTIYF
D gene: .
clone size: .
CDR3 length: 15
J gene: TRBJ1-3
V gene: TRBV11-2

CDR3 DNA: TGTGCCAGCAGTCCCTTCTCGGGGGGGTCTTACAATGAGCAGTTCTTC
CDR3 protein: CASSPFSGGSYNEQFF
D gene: TRBD2
clone size: .
CDR3 length: 16
J gene: TRBJ2-1
V gene: TRBV27

CDR3 DNA: TGTGCCAGCAGTTTGCTCAGCGGGAGGGCCCCAGATACGCAGTATTTT
CDR3 protein: CASSLLSGRAPDTQYF
D gene: TRBD2
clone size: once
CDR3 length: 16
J gene: TRBJ2-3
V gene: TRBV27

CDR3 DNA: TGTGCCAGCTCTTCTAGGAATACGCAGTATTTT
CDR3 protein: CASSSRNTQYF
D gene: .
clone size: .
CDR3 length: 11
J gene: TRBJ2-3
V gene: TRBV12-3/TRBV12-4

CDR3 DNA: TGTGCCAGCAGCTTAGGGACATATAGCAATCAGCCCCAGCATTTT
CDR3 protein: CASSLGTYSNQPQHF
D gene: .
clone size: .
CDR3 length: 15
J gene: TRBJ1-5
V gene: TRBV7-2

CDR3 DNA: TGTGCCACCAGCTCGCGGACTAGCGGGGAGGTTCAGTACTTC
CDR3 protein: CATSSRTSGEVQYF
D gene: TRBD2
clone size: once
CDR3 length: 14
J gene: TRBJ2-4
V gene: TRBV15

CDR3 DNA: TGTGCCAGCAGTTGGACAAGTTATGGCTACACCTTC
CDR3 protein: CASSWTSYGYTF
D gene: .
clone size: .
CDR3 length: 12
J gene: TRBJ1-2
V gene: TRBV12-3/TRBV12-4

CDR3 DNA: TGTGCCAGCAGCTTAGCGAAGGGGTGGGTTTCATCTGGGGCCAACGTCCTGACTTTC
CDR3 protein: CASSLAKGWVSSGANVLTF
D gene: .
clone size: .
CDR3 length: 19
J gene: TRBJ2-6
V gene: TRBV7-9

CDR3 DNA: TGCGCCAGCAGCTTGGGACTAGCGGCACAAGAGACCCAGTACTTC
CDR3 protein: CASSLGLAAQETQYF
D gene: TRBD2
clone size: once
CDR3 length: 15
J gene: TRBJ2-5
V gene: TRBV5-1

CDR3 DNA: TGTGCCAGCAGTGAACAGGATTACAATGAGCAGTTCTTC
CDR3 protein: CASSEQDYNEQFF
D gene: .
clone size: once
CDR3 length: 13
J gene: TRBJ2-1
V gene: TRBV2

CDR3 DNA: TGTGCTTGGGACAGATTGAACACTGAAGCTTTCTTT
CDR3 protein: CAWDRLNTEAFF
D gene: TRBD1
clone size: .
CDR3 length: 12
J gene: TRBJ1-1
V gene: TRBV30

CDR3 DNA: TGTGCCAGCAGTTACTCTGAGACTAGCTATGCAGATACGCAGTATTTT
CDR3 protein: CASSYSETSYADTQYF
D gene: TRBD2
clone size: .
CDR3 length: 16
J gene: TRBJ2-3
V gene: TRBV6-2/TRBV6-3

CDR3 DNA: TGTGCCAGCAGCGTAGAAATCCCCTCCTCTGGAAACACCATATATTTT
CDR3 protein: CASSVEIPSSGNTIYF
D gene: .
clone size: .
CDR3 length: 16
J gene: TRBJ1-3
V gene: TRBV9

CDR3 DNA: TGTGCCAGCAACAACCTAATCTCACGACATCGTTCCAACTATGGCTACACCTTC
CDR3 protein: CASNNLISRHRSNYGYTF
D gene: .
clone size: .
CDR3 length: 18
J gene: TRBJ1-2
V gene: TRBV11-2

CDR3 DNA: TGTGCCAGCAGTTTACTCTCACTGGGGGGGGATGAAAAACTGTTTTTT
CDR3 protein: CASSLLSLGGDEKLFF
D gene: .
clone size: once
CDR3 length: 16
J gene: TRBJ1-4
V gene: TRBV27

CDR3 DNA: TGTGCCAGCAGCTTAGCCGCGGGAGAAGCCGAAGCTTTCTTT
CDR3 protein: CASSLAAGEAEAFF
D gene: .
clone size: .
CDR3 length: 14
J gene: TRBJ1-1
V gene: TRBV11-2

CDR3 DNA: TGTGCCAGCAGCCTAGGAGTCGTCACTGAAGCTTTCTTT
CDR3 protein: CASSLGVVTEAFF
D gene: .
clone size: .
CDR3 length: 13
J gene: TRBJ1-1
V gene: TRBV6-6

CDR3 DNA: TGTGCCAGCAGTGATCGGACAATGAGGAACACTGAAGCTTTCTTT
CDR3 protein: CASSDRTMRNTEAFF
D gene: .
clone size: .
CDR3 length: 15
J gene: TRBJ1-1
V gene: TRBV25-1

CDR3 DNA: TGTGCCAGCAGCGTCTCAGGGGTTAGCTCCTACAATGAGCAGTTCTTC
CDR3 protein: CASSVSGVSSYNEQFF
D gene: .
clone size: .
CDR3 length: 16
J gene: TRBJ2-1
V gene: TRBV9

CDR3 DNA: TGTGCCAGCAGCCCCGGGGGGCTCACCGGGGAGCTGTTTTTT
CDR3 protein: CASSPGGLTGELFF
D gene: .
clone size: .
CDR3 length: 14
J gene: TRBJ2-2
V gene: TRBV5-4

CDR3 DNA: TGTGCCAGCAGCCGGGGACAGGGGGTAGATACGCAGTATTTT
CDR3 protein: CASSRGQGVDTQYF
D gene: TRBD1
clone size: .
CDR3 length: 14
J gene: TRBJ2-3
V gene: TRBV5-5

CDR3 DNA: TGTGCCAGCAGCGTCTCCGGGACAGGTGGAAACACCATATATTTT
CDR3 protein: CASSVSGTGGNTIYF
D gene: TRBD1
clone size: .
CDR3 length: 15
J gene: TRBJ1-3
V gene: TRBV9

CDR3 DNA: TGCGCCAGCAGCCAACGATGGCGGGGGCCGCGCGTCACAGATACGCAGTATTTT
CDR3 protein: CASSQRWRGPRVTDTQYF
D gene: .
clone size: .
CDR3 length: 18
J gene: TRBJ2-3
V gene: TRBV4-1

CDR3 DNA: TGTGCCAGCAGCTTAGATGGGTCCTTTACTAGCGGTTACAATGAGCAGTTCTTC
CDR3 protein: CASSLDGSFTSGYNEQFF
D gene: TRBD2
clone size: .
CDR3 length: 18
J gene: TRBJ2-1
V gene: TRBV7-8